This passage covers 26 T cell receptor beta chains from one sample sequenced in a study of cytomegalovirus exposure and HLA in healthy donors. Measured with immunoSEQ multiplex PCR; TCRdb has only the in-frame clones, and not every one. Of around 140,000 clones in the sample, 80% to 90% are singletons; the top ten hold roughly 1.2%. Sequenced material: PBMCs. The receptors stem from a woman aged 18-35 years in good health and CMV-seronegative.

The genes are TRBV5-1 and TRBJ1-1; D is unresolved. This CDR3 has 14 residues. V was cut by 1 base and J by 0 bases, with 7 bases left in between. Per germline, CDR1 SGHRS and CDR2 YFSETQ. CDR3 nucleotide sequence: TGCGCCAGCAGCTTGTGCGGCATGAACACTGAAGCTTTCTTT. It translates to CASSLCGMNTEAFF. Together with reference TRBV5-1 and TRBJ1-1, the CDR3 gives the full variable domain: KAGVTQTPRYLIKTRGQQVTLSCSPISGHRSVSWYQQTPGQGLQFLFEYFSETQRNKGNFPGRFSGRQFSNSRSEMNVSTLELGDSALYLCASSLCGMNTEAFFGQGTRLTVV.

The V call is TRBV5-1, the J call TRBJ2-7; TRBD2 matches at 9 bases. V shed 0 bases, J shed 5 bases, and the junction held 15 bases outside the gene matches. The CDR3 is 18 residues long. Germline V CDR1 and CDR2: SGHRS, YFSETQ. CDR3 region: CASSLGTGWASGAHEQYF. The CDR3 DNA reads as TGCGCCAGCAGCTTGGGAACGGGTTGGGCTAGCGGGGCGCACGAGCAGTACTTC.

The chain combines TRBV7-9 with TRBJ1-1; D ambiguous. In germline, CDR1 is SEHNR, CDR2 FQNEAQ (reference sequence). Trimming stripped 5 bases from V and 5 bases from J, with 15 bases between. The CDR3 has 14 residues. The CDR3 DNA sequence: TGTGCCAGCAGCCTAGTCGGGAGATCGACTGAAGCTTTCTTT. The encoded protein is CASSLVGRSTEAFF.

The rearrangement joins TRBV6-6 to TRBJ1-6, with a tentative D call TRBD1 (6 bases). V shed 0 bases and J shed 3 bases, with 9 bases lying between them. In germline, CDR1 is MNHNY, CDR2 SVGAGI (reference sequence). This CDR3 is 16 amino acids long. The CDR3 region is CASSYSIGGYNSPLHF. The CDR3 coding sequence is TGTGCCAGCAGTTACTCGATAGGGGGCTATAATTCACCCCTCCACTTT.

CDR3 bases: TGTGCCACCAGCAGGGGGACACTTACTACTTACGAGCAGTACTTC. It specifies CATSRGTLTTYEQYF. The genes are TRBV15 and TRBJ2-7; D is perhaps TRBD1 (6 bases). From germline, CDR1 is LNHNV and CDR2 YYDKDF (reference sequence). The CDR3 runs to 15 residues. V lost 3 bases to trimming and J lost 4 bases, with 16 bases between them.

The V gene is TRBV9, the J gene TRBJ1-1; D may be TRBD1 (5 bases). The CDR3 is 14 residues long. Trimming left V 0 bases short and J 5 bases short, with 11 bases between. Germline CDR1 reads SGDLS; CDR2 reads YYNGEE. The CDR3 sequence: CASSVDREGTEAFF. The CDR3 region has the DNA TGTGCCAGCAGCGTAGATAGGGAGGGGACTGAAGCTTTCTTT.

V is TRBV2 and J is TRBJ1-5, with 8 positions matching TRBD1. After removal of 4 bases from V and 5 bases from J, the junction contained 4 bases not matched to a gene. Germline V gene data show CDR1 as SNHLY and CDR2 as FYNNEI. CDR3 length equals 14 residues. The CDR3, as DNA: TGTGCCAGCAGTGCGGCAGGGGGCTATCAGCCCCAGCATTTT. Translation: CASSAAGGYQPQHF.

In nucleotides, the CDR3 is TGCGCCAGCAGCCAAGTGGCGGACAGGGCCGACCACGAGCAGTACTTC. Amino acid sequence: CASSQVADRADHEQYF. This chain links TRBV4-1 with TRBJ2-5; 8 bases match TRBD1. The end of the DNA is better explained by TRBJ2-7, so the J call may be wrong. The CDR3 runs 16 residues. CDR1 is MGHRA, CDR2 YSYEKL, per germline.

This clone occurred once. The V gene is TRBV29-1, the J gene TRBJ1-2; D is uncertain. CDR1 SQVTM and CDR2 ANQGSEA come from the germline V gene. V was trimmed by 4 bases and J by 6 bases, leaving 18 bases between them. CDR3 size: 14 residues. Here the CDR3 DNA reads TGCAGCGTTGCGCGTCGCTCTGCCGTCGATGGCTACACCTTC. Its translation: CSVARRSAVDGYTF.

The CDR3 sequence is CASSFEGTWNTEAFF. The CDR3 nucleotides are TGTGCCAGCAGTTTTGAAGGGACATGGAACACTGAAGCTTTCTTT. The chain is built from TRBV27 and TRBJ1-1, with D perhaps TRBD1 (6 bases). Germline CDR1 and CDR2: MNHEY and SMNVEV (reference sequence). V lost 3 bases and J lost 1, with 12 bases in between. This CDR3 is 15 amino acids long.

This chain links TRBV10-2 with TRBJ2-7; 7 bases line up with TRBD1. CDR3 size: 11 residues. Germline values: CDR1 WSHSY, CDR2 SAAADI. Trimming at V came to 10 bases and at J to 3 bases, leaving 3 bases not matched to a gene. CDR3 amino acids: CAIRDSYEQYF. CDR3 nucleotide sequence: TGCGCCATAAGGGACAGCTACGAGCAGTACTTC.

The V and J genes are TRBV6-5 and TRBJ2-1; 9 bases map to TRBD2. The V gene end was trimmed by 6 bases and the J gene end by 3 bases; junction bases not matched to a gene: 6. The germline CDR1 and CDR2 sequences are MNHEY and SVGAGI. The CDR3 sequence is 15 residues long. The CDR3 is CASRTKRGDYNEQFF. The CDR3 DNA is TGTGCCAGCAGGACCAAGCGGGGGGACTACAATGAGCAGTTCTTC.

V gene TRBV19 combines with J gene TRBJ2-5; D is unresolved. Trimming pared 3 bases from V and 2 bases from J, leaving 10 bases between. This CDR3 has 14 amino acids. Germline CDR1 reads LNHDA; CDR2 reads SQIVND (reference sequence). The CDR3 DNA follows: TGTGCCAGTAGTATCGGTACAGCTCAAGAGACCCAGTACTTC. This codes for CASSIGTAQETQYF.

The V gene is TRBV6-6, the J gene TRBJ1-1; D not resolved. V shed 1 base and J shed 0 bases, with 9 bases lying between them. In germline, CDR1 is MNHNY, CDR2 SVGAGI (reference sequence). The CDR3 runs 15 residues. The CDR3 DNA sequence: TGTGCCAGCAGTTACTGGGAGGGAGTGAACACTGAAGCTTTCTTT. This sequence encodes CASSYWEGVNTEAFF.

This clone is labeled as large. The chain is built from TRBV7-9 and TRBJ2-1; TRBD1 matches 8 bases. Germline CDR1 SEHNR, CDR2 FQNEAQ (reference sequence). CDR3 length: 15 amino acids. With 4 bases clipped from V and 4 bases from J, the junction kept 6 bases outside the gene matches. CDR3 DNA: TGTGCCAGCAGCTCTGGACAGGGCGATTACAATGAGCAGTTCTTC. Its protein is CASSSGQGDYNEQFF. Combining the CDR3 with reference TRBV7-9 and TRBJ2-1 gives the whole variable domain DTGVSQNPRHKITKRGQNVTFRCDPISEHNRLYWYRQTLGQGPEFLTYFQNEAQLEKSRLLSDRFSAERPKGSFSTLEIQRTEQGDSAMYLCASSSGQGDYNEQFFGPGTRLTVL.

This clone was observed a single time. J is TRBJ2-7 and V is TRBV29-1; 13 bases align to TRBD2. Germline values: CDR1 SQVTM, CDR2 ANQGSEA. V dropped 5 bases and J dropped 7; count of bases not matched to a gene: 17. This CDR3 contains 17 residues. The CDR3 sequence: CSVLGLAGKTITGEQYF. CDR3 DNA: TGCAGCGTTTTGGGACTAGCGGGAAAGACTATAACGGGGGAGCAGTACTTC.

The V and J genes are TRBV27 and TRBJ2-2; TRBD2 aligns across 10 bases. Germline V gives CDR1 MNHEY, CDR2 SMNVEV (reference sequence). The CDR3 spans 16 residues. The V gene end was trimmed by 5 bases and the J gene end by 1 base; junction bases not matched to a gene: 4. The CDR3 loop is CASSPTSGVNTGELFF. As DNA, the CDR3 is TGTGCCAGCAGTCCCACTAGCGGGGTGAACACCGGGGAGCTGTTTTTT.

The chain has TRBV5-1 and TRBJ2-1, with 12 bases identical to TRBD1. CDR3 size: 17 residues. After removal of 4 bases from V and 6 bases from J, the junction contained 11 bases not matched to a gene. Germline CDR1 is SGHRS and CDR2 is YFSETQ. This chain's CDR3 is CASSTGTGGLGLNEQFF. Written as DNA, the CDR3 is TGCGCCAGCAGCACTGGGACAGGGGGCTTAGGGCTCAATGAGCAGTTCTTC.

This clone has just one count. Other DNA sequences within the sample encode an identical CDR3. The chain carries TRBV5-6 and TRBJ1-2; D is perhaps TRBD1 (6 bases). The germline V gene encodes CDR1 SGHDT and CDR2 YYEEEE. Trimming pared 0 bases from V and 4 bases from J, leaving 16 bases between. The CDR3 is 16 residues long. The CDR3 reads CASSLAGRGAGYGYTF. The CDR3 DNA reads as TGTGCCAGCAGCTTGGCCGGGCGGGGGGCGGGCTATGGCTACACCTTC.

This chain uses TRBV28 with TRBJ1-3; the D gene is possibly TRBD1 (6 bases). The germline V gene encodes CDR1 MDHEN and CDR2 SYDVKM. The CDR3 runs to 18 residues. Trimming left V 2 bases short and J 3 bases short, with 20 bases between. CDR3 in DNA: TGTGCCAGCAGTTTAAGGAGTCTTCGGGGGGCGTTTGGAAACACCATATATTTT. Amino acids: CASSLRSLRGAFGNTIYF.

J is TRBJ2-7 and V is TRBV9, with D perhaps matching TRBD2 (5 bases). Germline V gene lookup returns CDR1 SGDLS and CDR2 YYNGEE. The CDR3 has 12 residues. Trimming cost V 0 bases and J 6 bases, with 7 bases left between them. The CDR3 coding sequence is TGTGCCAGCAGCGTAGGGGCGGGCGAGCAGTACTTC. Protein sequence: CASSVGAGEQYF. Full variable domain (rest looked up from reference TRBV9 and TRBJ2-7): DSGVTQTPKHLITATGQRVTLRCSPRSGDLSVYWYQQSLDQGLQFLIQYYNGEERAKGNILERFSAQQFPDLHSELNLSSLELGDSALYFCASSVGAGEQYFGPGTRLTVT.

Regarding this clone: An end of the junction does not agree with germline; a read error may underlie this. J is TRBJ2-7 and V is TRBV7-9; 7 nucleotides match TRBD1. The germline V gene encodes CDR1 SEHNR and CDR2 FQNEAQ (reference sequence). This CDR3 comprises 16 residues. This CDR3 is CASSPVFRGTYRVLDF. The CDR3 coding sequence is TGTGCCAGCAGCCCCGTTTTCAGGGGGACCTACCGGGTGTTGGACTTC.

The V gene is TRBV27, the J gene TRBJ1-5; 7 bases match TRBD1. Germline-derived CDR1 and CDR2 are MNHEY and SMNVEV (reference sequence). The CDR3 has 15 residues. Germline trimming cut 1 base from V and 7 bases from J; bases unmatched to any gene: 7. The CDR3: CASSLFTGVGQPQHF. CDR3 sequence (DNA): TGTGCCAGCAGTTTATTTACAGGGGTAGGACAGCCCCAGCATTTT.

The J gene is TRBJ2-1, the V gene TRBV27, with 10 positions matching TRBD2. CDR1 and CDR2 (germline): MNHEY, SMNVEV (reference sequence). Germline trimming cut 6 bases from V and 1 base from J; bases unmatched to any gene: 3. This CDR3 contains 15 residues. The CDR3 nucleotides are TGTGCCAGCAGCAATAGCGGGGGGTCCTACAATGAGCAGTTCTTC. Translating gives CASSNSGGSYNEQFF.

This clone was found once. The V gene is TRBV6-6, the J gene TRBJ2-7; a weak D match, TRBD1 (6 bases). The CDR3 covers 13 residues. V lost 4 bases to trimming and J lost 6 bases, with 13 bases between them. Germline V gene lookup returns CDR1 MNHNY and CDR2 SVGAGI (reference sequence). The CDR3 loop is CASSSGRGSEQYF. The CDR3 nucleotides read TGTGCCAGCAGTTCTGGCAGGGGAAGCGAGCAGTACTTC.

The chain employs TRBV7-9 and TRBJ2-7; 11 bases fit TRBD2. Germline trimming cut 5 bases from V and 4 bases from J; bases unmatched to any gene: 4. From germline, CDR1 is SEHNR and CDR2 FQNEAQ (reference sequence). This CDR3 comprises 14 residues. For the CDR3, the DNA is TGTGCCAGCAGCCTTTTAGCGGGGGGGTACGAGCAGTACTTC. This encodes CASSLLAGGYEQYF.